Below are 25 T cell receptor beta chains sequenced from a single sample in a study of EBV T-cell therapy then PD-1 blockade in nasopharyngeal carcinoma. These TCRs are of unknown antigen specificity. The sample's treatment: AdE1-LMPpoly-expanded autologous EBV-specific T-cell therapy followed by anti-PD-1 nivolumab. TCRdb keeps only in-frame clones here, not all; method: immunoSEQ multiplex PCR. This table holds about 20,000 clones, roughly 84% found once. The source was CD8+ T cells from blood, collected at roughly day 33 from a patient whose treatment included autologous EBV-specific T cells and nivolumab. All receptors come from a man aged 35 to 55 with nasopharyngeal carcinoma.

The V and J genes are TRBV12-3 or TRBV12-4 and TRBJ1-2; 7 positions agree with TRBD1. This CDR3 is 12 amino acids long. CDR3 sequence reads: CANLDRVGGYTF. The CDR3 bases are TGTGCGAACCTCGACAGGGTTGGTGGCTACACCTTC.

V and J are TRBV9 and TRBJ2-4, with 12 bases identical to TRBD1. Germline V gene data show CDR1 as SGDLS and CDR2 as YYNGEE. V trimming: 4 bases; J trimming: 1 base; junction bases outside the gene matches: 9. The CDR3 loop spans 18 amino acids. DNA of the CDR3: TGTGCCAGCAGCAAAAGGGACAGGGGGCTATCGGCCAAAAACATTCAGTACTTC. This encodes CASSKRDRGLSAKNIQYF.

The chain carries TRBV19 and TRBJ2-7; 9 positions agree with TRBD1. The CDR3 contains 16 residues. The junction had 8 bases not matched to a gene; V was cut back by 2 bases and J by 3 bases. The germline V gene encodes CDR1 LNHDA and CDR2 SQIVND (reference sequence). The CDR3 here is CASSISLGDRDYEQYF. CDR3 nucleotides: TGTGCCAGTAGTATAAGTCTAGGGGACAGGGACTACGAGCAGTACTTC.

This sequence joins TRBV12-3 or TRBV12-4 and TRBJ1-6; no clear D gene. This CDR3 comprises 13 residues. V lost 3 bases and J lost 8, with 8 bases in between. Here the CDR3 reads CASSFTQDSPLHF. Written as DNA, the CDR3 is TGTGCCAGCAGTTTTACTCAGGATTCACCCCTCCACTTT.

CDR3 coding DNA: TGCGCCAGCAGCCAAGCCGGGGGCCGTTACGAGCAGTACTTC. It specifies CASSQAGGRYEQYF. The V call is TRBV4-1, the J call TRBJ2-7; D is possibly TRBD1 or TRBD2 (6 bases each). The CDR3 sequence is 14 residues long. Germline CDR1 MGHRA, CDR2 YSYEKL. V lost 1 base to trimming and J lost 4 bases, with 11 bases between them.

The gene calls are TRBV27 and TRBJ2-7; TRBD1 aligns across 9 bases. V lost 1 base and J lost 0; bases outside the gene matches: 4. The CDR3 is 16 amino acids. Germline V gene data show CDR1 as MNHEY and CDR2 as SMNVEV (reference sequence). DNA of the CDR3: TGTGCCAGCAGTTTATATGGGACAGGGCTCTCCTACGAGCAGTACTTC. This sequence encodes CASSLYGTGLSYEQYF.

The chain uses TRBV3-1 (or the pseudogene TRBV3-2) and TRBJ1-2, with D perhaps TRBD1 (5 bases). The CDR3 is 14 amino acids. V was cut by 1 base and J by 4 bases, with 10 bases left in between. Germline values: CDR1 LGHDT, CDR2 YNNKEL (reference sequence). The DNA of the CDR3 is TGTGCCAGCAGCCAAGGAGAGACAGCCTATGGCTACACCTTC. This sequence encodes CASSQGETAYGYTF.

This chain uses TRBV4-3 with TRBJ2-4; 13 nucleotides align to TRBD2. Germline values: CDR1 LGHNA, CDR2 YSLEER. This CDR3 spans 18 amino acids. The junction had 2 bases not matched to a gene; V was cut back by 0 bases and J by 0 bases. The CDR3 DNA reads TGCGCCAGCAGCCAAGAACTAGCGGGGGGGCTAGCCAAAAACATTCAGTACTTC. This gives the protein CASSQELAGGLAKNIQYF.

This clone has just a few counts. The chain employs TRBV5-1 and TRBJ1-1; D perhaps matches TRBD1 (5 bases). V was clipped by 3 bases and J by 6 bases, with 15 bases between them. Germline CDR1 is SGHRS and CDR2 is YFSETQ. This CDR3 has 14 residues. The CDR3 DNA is TGCGCCAGCAGCTCTTTGGATGGGGCAGCTGAAGCTTTCTTT. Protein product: CASSSLDGAAEAFF.

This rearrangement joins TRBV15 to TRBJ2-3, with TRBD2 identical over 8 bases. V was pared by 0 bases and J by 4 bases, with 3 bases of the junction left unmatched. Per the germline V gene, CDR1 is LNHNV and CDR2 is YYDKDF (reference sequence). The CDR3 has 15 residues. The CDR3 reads CATSRDAGGPDTQYF. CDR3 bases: TGTGCCACCAGCAGAGATGCGGGGGGACCAGATACGCAGTATTTT.

CDR3 loop: CASSADGVKDEQYF. The CDR3 DNA is TGTGCCAGCAGCGCGGATGGGGTGAAGGACGAGCAGTACTTC. The chain employs TRBV9 and TRBJ2-7; D gene ambiguous. CDR3 length: 14 residues. Germline CDR1 reads SGDLS; CDR2 reads YYNGEE. Trimming took off 3 bases at V and 5 bases at J, with 15 bases between the two ends. Looking up the rest from reference TRBV9 and TRBJ2-7 gives the full variable domain: DSGVTQTPKHLITATGQRVTLRCSPRSGDLSVYWYQQSLDQGLQFLIQYYNGEERAKGNILERFSAQQFPDLHSELNLSSLELGDSALYFCASSADGVKDEQYFGPGTRLTVT.

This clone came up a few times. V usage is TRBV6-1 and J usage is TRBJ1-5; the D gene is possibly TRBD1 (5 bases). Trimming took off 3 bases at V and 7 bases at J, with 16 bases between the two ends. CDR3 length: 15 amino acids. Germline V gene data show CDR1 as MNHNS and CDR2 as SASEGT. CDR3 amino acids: CASSDWQGGLQPQHF. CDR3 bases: TGTGCCAGCAGTGATTGGCAGGGAGGATTACAGCCCCAGCATTTT.

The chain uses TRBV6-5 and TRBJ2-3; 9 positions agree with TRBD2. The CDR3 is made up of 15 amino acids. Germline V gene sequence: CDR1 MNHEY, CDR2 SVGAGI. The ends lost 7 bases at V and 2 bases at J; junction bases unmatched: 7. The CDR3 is CASTASGENTDTQYF. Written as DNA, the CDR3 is TGTGCCAGCACGGCTAGCGGGGAGAACACAGATACGCAGTATTTT.

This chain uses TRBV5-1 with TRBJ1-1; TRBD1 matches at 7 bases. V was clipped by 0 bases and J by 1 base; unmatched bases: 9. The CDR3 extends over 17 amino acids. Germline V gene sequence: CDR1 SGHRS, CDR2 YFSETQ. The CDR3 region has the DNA TGCGCCAGCAGCTTGGTCAGGGGGTACGGGAGGAACACTGAAGCTTTCTTT. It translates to CASSLVRGYGRNTEAFF. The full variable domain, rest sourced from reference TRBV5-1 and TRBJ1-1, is KAGVTQTPRYLIKTRGQQVTLSCSPISGHRSVSWYQQTPGQGLQFLFEYFSETQRNKGNFPGRFSGRQFSNSRSEMNVSTLELGDSALYLCASSLVRGYGRNTEAFFGQGTRLTVV.

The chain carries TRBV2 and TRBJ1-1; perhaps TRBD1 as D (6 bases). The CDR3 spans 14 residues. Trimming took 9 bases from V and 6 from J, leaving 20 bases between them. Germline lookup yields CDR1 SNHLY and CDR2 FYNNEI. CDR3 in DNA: TGTGCCAGTTCAGGAGGTAACAGGGTCCCTGAAGCTTTCTTT. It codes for CASSGGNRVPEAFF.

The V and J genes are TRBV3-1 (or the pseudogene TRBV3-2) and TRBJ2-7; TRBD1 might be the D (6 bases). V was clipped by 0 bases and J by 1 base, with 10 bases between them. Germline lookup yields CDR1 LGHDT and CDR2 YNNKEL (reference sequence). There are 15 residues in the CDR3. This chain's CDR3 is CASSQEKDRSYEQYF. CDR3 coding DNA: TGTGCCAGCAGCCAAGAGAAGGACAGATCCTACGAGCAGTACTTC.

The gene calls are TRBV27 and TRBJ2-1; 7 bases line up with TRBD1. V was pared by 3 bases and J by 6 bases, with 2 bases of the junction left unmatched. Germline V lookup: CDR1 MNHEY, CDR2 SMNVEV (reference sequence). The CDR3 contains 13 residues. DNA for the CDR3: TGTGCCAGCAGTTTCCGGGACAGCAATGAGCAGTTCTTC. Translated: CASSFRDSNEQFF.

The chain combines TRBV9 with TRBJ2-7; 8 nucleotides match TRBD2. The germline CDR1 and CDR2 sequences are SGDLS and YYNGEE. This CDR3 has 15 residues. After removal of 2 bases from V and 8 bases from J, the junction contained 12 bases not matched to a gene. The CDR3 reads CASSVGGGPLSQQYF. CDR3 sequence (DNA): TGTGCCAGCAGCGTCGGCGGGGGGCCCCTAAGTCAGCAGTACTTC.

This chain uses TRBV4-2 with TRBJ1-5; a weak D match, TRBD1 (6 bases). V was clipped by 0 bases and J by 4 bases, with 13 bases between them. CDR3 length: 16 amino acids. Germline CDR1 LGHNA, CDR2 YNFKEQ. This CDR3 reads CASSQDRGGGNQPQHF. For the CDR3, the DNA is TGTGCCAGCAGCCAAGATAGGGGGGGTGGGAATCAGCCCCAGCATTTT.

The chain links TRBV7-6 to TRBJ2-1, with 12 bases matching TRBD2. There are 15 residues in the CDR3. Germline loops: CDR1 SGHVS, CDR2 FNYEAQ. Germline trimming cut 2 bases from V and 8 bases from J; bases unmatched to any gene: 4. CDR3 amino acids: CASSLTTSGGDEQFF. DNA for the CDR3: TGTGCCAGCAGCTTAACGACTAGCGGGGGCGATGAGCAGTTCTTC.

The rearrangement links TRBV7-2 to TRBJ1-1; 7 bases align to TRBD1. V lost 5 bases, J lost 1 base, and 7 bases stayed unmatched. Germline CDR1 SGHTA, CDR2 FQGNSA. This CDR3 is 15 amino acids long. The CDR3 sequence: CASSQQGSSNTEAFF. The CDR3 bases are TGTGCCAGCAGCCAACAGGGGTCATCGAACACTGAAGCTTTCTTT. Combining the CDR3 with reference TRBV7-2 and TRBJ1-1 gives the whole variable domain GAGVSQSPSNKVTEKGKDVELRCDPISGHTALYWYRQSLGQGLEFLIYFQGNSAPDKSGLPSDRFSAERTGGSVSTLTIQRTQQEDSAVYLCASSQQGSSNTEAFFGQGTRLTVV.

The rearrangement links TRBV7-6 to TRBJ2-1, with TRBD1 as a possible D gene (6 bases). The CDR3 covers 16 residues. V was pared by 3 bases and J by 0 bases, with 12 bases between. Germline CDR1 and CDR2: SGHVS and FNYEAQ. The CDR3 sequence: CASSFLQGSSYNEQFF. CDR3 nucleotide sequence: TGTGCCAGCAGCTTTTTACAGGGAAGCTCCTACAATGAGCAGTTCTTC.

In nucleotides, the CDR3 is TGTGCCTGGAGTGCTCAATACGAGCAGTACTTC. Residues: CAWSAQYEQYF. The V gene is TRBV30, the J gene TRBJ2-7; D remains ambiguous. Deletions cut 1 base from V and 4 bases from J, with 5 bases between. The germline CDR1 and CDR2 sequences are GTSNPN and SVGIG (reference sequence). The CDR3 extends over 11 amino acids.

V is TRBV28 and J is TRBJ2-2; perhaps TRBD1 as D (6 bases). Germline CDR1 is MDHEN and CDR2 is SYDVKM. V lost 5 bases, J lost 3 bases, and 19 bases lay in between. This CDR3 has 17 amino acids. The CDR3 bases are TGTGCCAGCAGTCTAACAGGAGGACAGTGGTACACCGGGGAGCTGTTTTTT. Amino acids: CASSLTGGQWYTGELFF.

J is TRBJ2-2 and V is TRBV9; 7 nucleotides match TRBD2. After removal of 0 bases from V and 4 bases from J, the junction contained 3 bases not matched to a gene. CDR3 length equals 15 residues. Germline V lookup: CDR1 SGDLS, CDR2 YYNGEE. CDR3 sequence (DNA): TGTGCCAGCAGCGTAGAAACGGGGGGCACCGGGGAGCTGTTTTTT. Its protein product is CASSVETGGTGELFF.